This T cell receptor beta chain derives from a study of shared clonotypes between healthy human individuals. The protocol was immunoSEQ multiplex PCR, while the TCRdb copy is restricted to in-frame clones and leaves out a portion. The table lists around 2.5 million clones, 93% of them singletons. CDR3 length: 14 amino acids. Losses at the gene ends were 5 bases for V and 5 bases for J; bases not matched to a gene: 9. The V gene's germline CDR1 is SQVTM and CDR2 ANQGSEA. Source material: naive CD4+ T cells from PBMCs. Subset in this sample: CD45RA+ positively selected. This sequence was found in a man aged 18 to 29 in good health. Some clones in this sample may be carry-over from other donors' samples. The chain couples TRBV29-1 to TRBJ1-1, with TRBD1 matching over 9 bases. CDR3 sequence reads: CSVSNDRGWTEAFF. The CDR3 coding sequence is TGCAGCGTTTCCAACGACAGGGGGTGGACTGAAGCTTTCTTT.